The rows below give T cell receptor beta chains drawn from one sample of a study of T cell responses to AZD1222 COVID-19 vaccine. Produced via immunoSEQ multiplex PCR; TCRdb's table is partial and in-frame only. This table holds roughly 120,000 clones, 80% to 95% found once. The specimen was peripheral blood, collected 28 days after the second dose of the MenACWY control vaccine. The receptors come from an adult who received the MenACWY meningococcal vaccine as a control. The CDR3 runs from the conserved cysteine through the conserved F or W. D genes are given only for firm matches. The size field is filled for only some rows; it gives once, few, many or a size class.

d_call j_call v_call clone_size cdr3_aa cdr3_nt
TRBD2 TRBJ2-1 TRBV5-4 NA CASSRSGASSYNEQFF TGTGCCAGCAGCCGAAGCGGGGCAAGCTCCTACAATGAGCAGTTCTTC
NA TRBJ2-7 TRBV28 NA CASSFRSYEQYF TGTGCCAGCAGTTTCCGGAGCTACGAGCAGTACTTC
NA TRBJ1-2 TRBV6-1 NA CASSDTDYGYTF TGTGCCAGCAGTGACACCGACTATGGCTACACCTTC
NA TRBJ1-2 TRBV7-8 NA CASSLRSVDYGYTF TGTGCCAGCAGCTTGAGGTCAGTGGACTATGGCTACACCTTC
NA TRBJ1-1 TRBV11-2 NA CASSSRVSNTEAFF TGTGCCAGCAGCTCTAGGGTCTCGAACACTGAAGCTTTCTTT
NA TRBJ1-6 TRBV7-9 NA CASSLEGQGNSPLHF TGTGCCAGCAGCTTAGAGGGTCAGGGAAATTCACCCCTCCACTTT
NA TRBJ2-3 TRBV15 NA CATRDYAGGTDTQYF TGTGCCACCAGGGATTATGCGGGCGGCACAGATACGCAGTATTTT
NA TRBJ1-1 TRBV7-9 NA CATRWGTEAFF TGTGCCACCCGGTGGGGGACTGAAGCTTTCTTT
NA TRBJ2-7 TRBV6-6 medium-sized CASRRDLVSYEQYF TGTGCCAGCAGACGGGACTTAGTCTCCTACGAGCAGTACTTC
TRBD2 TRBJ2-7 TRBV28 NA CASSLPGSGRGYEQYF TGTGCCAGCAGTTTGCCCGGGAGCGGGAGGGGGTACGAGCAGTACTTC
NA TRBJ2-5 TRBV24-1 NA CATSGRDAGQSQETQYF TGTGCCACCAGTGGAAGGGACGCGGGACAGAGCCAAGAGACCCAGTACTTC
NA TRBJ2-3 TRBV27 NA CASSLSRDTDTQYF TGTGCCAGCAGTTTATCCAGGGACACAGATACGCAGTATTTT
TRBD2 TRBJ2-7 TRBV5-1 NA CASSLVGSGRASYEQYF TGCGCCAGCAGCTTGGTGGGAAGCGGGAGGGCCTCCTACGAGCAGTACTTC
NA TRBJ1-4 TRBV28 NA CASSRDGPLKLFF TGTGCCAGCAGCCGGGACGGTCCCTTAAAACTGTTTTTT
TRBD1 TRBJ1-2 TRBV3-1/TRBV3-2 NA CASSQDRRTGFYGYTF TGTGCCAGCAGCCAGGACCGTCGGACAGGGTTCTATGGCTACACCTTC